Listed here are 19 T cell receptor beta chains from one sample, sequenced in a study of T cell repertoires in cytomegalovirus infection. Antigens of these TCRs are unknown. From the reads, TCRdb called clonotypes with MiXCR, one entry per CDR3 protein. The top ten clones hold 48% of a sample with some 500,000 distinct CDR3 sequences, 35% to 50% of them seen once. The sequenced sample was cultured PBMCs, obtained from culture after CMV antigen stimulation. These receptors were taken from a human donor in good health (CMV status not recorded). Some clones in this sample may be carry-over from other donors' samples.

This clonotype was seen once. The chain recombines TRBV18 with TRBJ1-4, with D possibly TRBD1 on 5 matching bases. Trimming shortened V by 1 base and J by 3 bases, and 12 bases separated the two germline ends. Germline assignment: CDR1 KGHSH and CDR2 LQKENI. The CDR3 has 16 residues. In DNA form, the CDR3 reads TGTGCCAGCTCACCACGTGTGAGGGGATCTAATGAAAAACTGTTTTTT. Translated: CASSPRVRGSNEKLFF.

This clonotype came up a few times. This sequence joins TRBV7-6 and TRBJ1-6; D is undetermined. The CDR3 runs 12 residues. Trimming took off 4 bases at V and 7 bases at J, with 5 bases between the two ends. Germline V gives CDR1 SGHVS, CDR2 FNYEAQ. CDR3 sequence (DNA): TGTGCCAGCAGCTCCCTGAATTCACCCCTCCACTTT. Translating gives CASSSLNSPLHF. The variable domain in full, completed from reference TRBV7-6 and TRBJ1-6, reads GAGVSQSPRYKVTKRGQDVALRCDPISGHVSLYWYRQALGQGPEFLTYFNYEAQQDKSGLPNDRFSAERPEGSISTLTIQRTEQRDSAMYRCASSSLNSPLHFGNGTRLTVT.

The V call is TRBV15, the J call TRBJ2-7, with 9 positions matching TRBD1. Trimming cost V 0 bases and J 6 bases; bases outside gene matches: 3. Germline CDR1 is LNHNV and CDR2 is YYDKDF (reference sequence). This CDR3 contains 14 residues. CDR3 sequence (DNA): TGTGCCACCAGCAGAGATAGGACAGGGGTCGAGCAGTACTTC. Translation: CATSRDRTGVEQYF.

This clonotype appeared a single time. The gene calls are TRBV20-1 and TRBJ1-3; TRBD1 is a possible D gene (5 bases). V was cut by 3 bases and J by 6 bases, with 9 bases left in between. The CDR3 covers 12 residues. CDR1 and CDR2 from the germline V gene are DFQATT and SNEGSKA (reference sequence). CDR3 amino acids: CSASDSENTIYF. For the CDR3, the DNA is TGCAGTGCTAGCGACAGCGAAAACACCATATATTTT.

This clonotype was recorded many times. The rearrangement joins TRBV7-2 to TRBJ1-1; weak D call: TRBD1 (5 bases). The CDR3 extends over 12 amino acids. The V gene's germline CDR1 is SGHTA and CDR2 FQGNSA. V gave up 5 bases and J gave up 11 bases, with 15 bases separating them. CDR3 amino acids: CASSPNGRAAFF. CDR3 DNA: TGTGCCAGCAGCCCGAATGGCAGGGCGGCTTTCTTT. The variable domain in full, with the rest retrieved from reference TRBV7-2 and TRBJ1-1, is GAGVSQSPSNKVTEKGKDVELRCDPISGHTALYWYRQSLGQGLEFLIYFQGNSAPDKSGLPSDRFSAERTGGSVSTLTIQRTQQEDSAVYLCASSPNGRAAFFGQGTRLTVV.

The CDR3 DNA reads TGTGCCAGCAGTCGCGCGGGGCGGAAGAACACTGAAGCTTTCTTT. This translates into CASSRAGRKNTEAFF. The chain has TRBV28 and TRBJ1-1, with a tentative D call TRBD1 (5 bases). CDR3 length: 15 residues. In germline, CDR1 is MDHEN, CDR2 SYDVKM. V lost 5 bases to trimming and J lost 1 base, with 14 bases between them.

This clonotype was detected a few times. Here the CDR3 reads CASSLVFVYNEQFF. In DNA form, the CDR3 reads TGTGCCAGCAGCTTAGTTTTCGTCTACAATGAGCAGTTCTTC. The genes are TRBV11-2 and TRBJ2-1; D not resolved. Trimming removed 1 base from V and 3 bases from J, with 7 bases in between. The CDR3 is 14 amino acids. CDR1 is SGHAT and CDR2 is FQNNGV in the germline V gene.

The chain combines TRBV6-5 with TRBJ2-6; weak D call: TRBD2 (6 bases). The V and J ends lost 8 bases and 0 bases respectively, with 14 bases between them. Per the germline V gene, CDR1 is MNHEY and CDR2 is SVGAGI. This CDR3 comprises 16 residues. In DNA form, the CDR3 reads TGTGCCAGCCGGGAGCAACCTTCCTCTGGGGCCAACGTCCTGACTTTC. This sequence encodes CASREQPSSGANVLTF.

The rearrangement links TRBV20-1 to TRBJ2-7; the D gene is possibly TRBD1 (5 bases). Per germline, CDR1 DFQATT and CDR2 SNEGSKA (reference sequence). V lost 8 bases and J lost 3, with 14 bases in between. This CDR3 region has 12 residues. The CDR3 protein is CSLRKGFYEQYF. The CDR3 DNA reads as TGCAGTTTGAGGAAGGGGTTCTACGAGCAGTACTTC.

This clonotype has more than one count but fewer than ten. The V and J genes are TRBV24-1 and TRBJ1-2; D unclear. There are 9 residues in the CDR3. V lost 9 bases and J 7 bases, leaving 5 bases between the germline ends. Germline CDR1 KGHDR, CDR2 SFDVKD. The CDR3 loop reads CATGGGYTF. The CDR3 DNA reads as TGTGCCACCGGTGGTGGCTACACCTTC.

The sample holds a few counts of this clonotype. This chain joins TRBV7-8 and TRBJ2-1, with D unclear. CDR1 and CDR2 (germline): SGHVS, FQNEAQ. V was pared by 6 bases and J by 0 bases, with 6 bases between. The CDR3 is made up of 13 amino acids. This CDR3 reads CASSQTSYNEQFF. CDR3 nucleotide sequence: TGTGCCAGCAGTCAAACCTCCTACAATGAGCAGTTCTTC.

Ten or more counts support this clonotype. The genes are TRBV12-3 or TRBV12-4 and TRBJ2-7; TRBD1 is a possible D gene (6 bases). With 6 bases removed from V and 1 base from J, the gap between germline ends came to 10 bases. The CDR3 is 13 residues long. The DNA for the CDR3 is TGTGCCAGCAGCCCTACAGGGTCCTACGAGCAGTACTTC. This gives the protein CASSPTGSYEQYF.

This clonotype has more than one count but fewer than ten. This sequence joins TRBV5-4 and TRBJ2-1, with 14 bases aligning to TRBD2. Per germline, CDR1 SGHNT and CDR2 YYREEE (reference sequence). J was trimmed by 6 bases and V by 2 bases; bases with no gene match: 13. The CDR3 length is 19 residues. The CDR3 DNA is TGTGCCAGCAGCTTTCCGGGACTAGCGGGAGTCAGGGGGCTCAATGAGCAGTTCTTC. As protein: CASSFPGLAGVRGLNEQFF.

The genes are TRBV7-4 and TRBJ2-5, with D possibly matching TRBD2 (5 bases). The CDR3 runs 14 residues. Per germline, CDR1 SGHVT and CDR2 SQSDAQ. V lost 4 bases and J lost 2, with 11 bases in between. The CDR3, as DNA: TGTGCCAGCAGCTCAGGACTGCGACAAGAGACCCAGTACTTC. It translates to CASSSGLRQETQYF.

The CDR3 bases are TGCGCCAGCTGCCTAGGGGAGGGCCTTCGAGATACGCAGTATTTT. Translated: CASCLGEGLRDTQYF. The rearrangement uses TRBV5-1 and TRBJ2-3, with 7 bases that match TRBD2. The V gene end was trimmed by 7 bases and the J gene end by 5 bases; junction bases not matched to a gene: 13. There are 15 residues in the CDR3. From germline, CDR1 is SGHRS and CDR2 YFSETQ. Full variable domain (rest looked up from reference TRBV5-1 and TRBJ2-3): KAGVTQTPRYLIKTRGQQVTLSCSPISGHRSVSWYQQTPGQGLQFLFEYFSETQRNKGNFPGRFSGRQFSNSRSEMNVSTLELGDSALYLCASCLGEGLRDTQYFGPGTRLTVL.

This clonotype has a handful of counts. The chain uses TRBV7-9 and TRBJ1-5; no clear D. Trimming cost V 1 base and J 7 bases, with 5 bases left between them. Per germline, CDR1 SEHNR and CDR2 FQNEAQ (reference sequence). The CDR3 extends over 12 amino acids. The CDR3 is CASSLEAQPQHF. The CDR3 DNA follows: TGTGCCAGCAGCTTAGAGGCCCAGCCCCAGCATTTT.

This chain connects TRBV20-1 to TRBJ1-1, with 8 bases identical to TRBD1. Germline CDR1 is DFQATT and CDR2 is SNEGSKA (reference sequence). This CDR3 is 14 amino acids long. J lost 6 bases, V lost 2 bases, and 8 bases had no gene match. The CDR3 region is CSARLGTGGAEAFF. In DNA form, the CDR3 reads TGCAGTGCTAGACTCGGAACAGGGGGGGCTGAAGCTTTCTTT.

The CDR3 bases are TGTGCCAGCACCCCCCCCGAGAACACTGAAGCTTTCTTT. As protein: CASTPPENTEAFF. The V call is TRBV7-4, the J call TRBJ1-1; D uncertain. The CDR3 runs to 13 residues. From germline, CDR1 is SGHVT and CDR2 SQSDAQ. Between the trimmed V and J ends, which lost 7 bases and 1 base, there was a span of 10 bases.

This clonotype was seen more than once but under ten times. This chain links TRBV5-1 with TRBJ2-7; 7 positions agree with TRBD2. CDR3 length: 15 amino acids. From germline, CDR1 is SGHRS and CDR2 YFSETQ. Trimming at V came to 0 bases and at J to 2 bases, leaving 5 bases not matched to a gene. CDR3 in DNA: TGCGCCAGCAGCTTGGAGGGGCGGGGGACCTACGAGCAGTACTTC. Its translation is CASSLEGRGTYEQYF.